The 27 T cell receptor beta chains below were found in one sample sequenced in a study of blood T cells in healthy people across ages. With a J-beta primer mix and a sample-barcoded 5' primer, a second PCR ran about 7 to 12 cycles. TCRdb called the 5' RACE reads again in MiXCR, with one record for every CDR3 protein. Among about 1.5 million distinct CDR3 sequences, approximately 42% were seen once, and the ten largest hold about 4%. The sample was blood. These receptors were taken from a young woman in good health.

This chain joins TRBV7-2 and TRBJ2-7; 8 bases agree with TRBD1. This CDR3 has 14 amino acids. CDR1 is SGHTA, CDR2 FQGNSA, per germline. V was clipped by 6 bases and J by 7 bases; unmatched bases: 11. CDR3 DNA sequence: TGTGCCAGCAGTTTTAGACAGGGGCCTTGGGAGCAGTACTTC. Protein: CASSFRQGPWEQYF.

The V and J genes are TRBV7-3 and TRBJ2-1; D is perhaps TRBD1 (7 bases). V shed 1 base and J shed 8 bases, with 15 bases lying between them. The CDR3 is made up of 15 amino acids. Germline V gene lookup returns CDR1 SGHTA and CDR2 FQGTGA. The CDR3 loop is CASSLSRGGGDEQFF. The DNA for the CDR3 is TGTGCCAGCAGCTTAAGTAGAGGGGGCGGGGATGAGCAGTTCTTC.

The V and J genes are TRBV12-3 or TRBV12-4 and TRBJ1-1, with D possibly matching TRBD1 (5 bases). The CDR3 runs 10 residues. V shed 5 bases and J shed 11 bases, with 9 bases lying between them. The CDR3 DNA reads as TGTGCCAGCAGTATGGGACTGGCTTTCTTT. It is translated as CASSMGLAFF.

The chain links TRBV29-1 to TRBJ2-7; D is unclear. V lost 5 bases and J lost 1, with 9 bases in between. The V gene's germline CDR1 is SQVTM and CDR2 ANQGSEA. The CDR3 has 12 residues. CDR3 in DNA: TGCAGCGTTCTTTGGGGATCCTACGAGCAGTACTTC. This encodes CSVLWGSYEQYF.

The gene calls are TRBV6-2 or TRBV6-3 and TRBJ1-1; the D is unclear. CDR1 is MNHEY, CDR2 SVGEGT, per germline. Trimming removed 0 bases from V and 6 bases from J, with 11 bases in between. The CDR3 totals 14 residues. The CDR3 region is CASSYSDSVAEAFF. The CDR3 coding sequence is TGTGCCAGCAGTTACTCGGACTCAGTGGCTGAAGCTTTCTTT.

The gene calls are TRBV29-1 and TRBJ1-5; possible D gene TRBD1, 5 bases. Germline V gene data show CDR1 as SQVTM and CDR2 as ANQGSEA. The CDR3 spans 13 residues. The germline V and J ends were trimmed by 6 bases and 3 bases, with 12 bases remaining between them. CDR3 amino acids: CSVSRGNNQPQHF. The CDR3 region has the DNA TGCAGCGTCTCCCGGGGGAACAATCAGCCCCAGCATTTT.

This rearrangement joins TRBV15 to TRBJ1-1; D gene ambiguous. V shed 3 bases and J shed 8 bases, with 13 bases lying between them. The CDR3 totals 13 residues. Per germline, CDR1 LNHNV and CDR2 YYDKDF (reference sequence). The CDR3 bases are TGTGCCACCAGCAGCAGGTCCCGGACGGAAGCTTTCTTT. Its translation is CATSSRSRTEAFF.

This clonotype appeared many times. This chain joins TRBV4-1 and TRBJ2-7; 8 bases fit TRBD1. CDR1 and CDR2 from the germline V gene are MGHRA and YSYEKL. V gave up 3 bases and J gave up 3 bases; unmatched junction bases: 4. The CDR3 sequence is 14 residues long. This chain's CDR3 is CASSHPGQGYEQYF. The CDR3 bases are TGCGCCAGCAGCCACCCCGGACAGGGCTACGAGCAGTACTTC.

The sample holds a few counts of this clonotype. This chain joins TRBV20-1 and TRBJ2-7; 8 bases map to TRBD1. The CDR3 consists of 14 residues. V gave up 1 base and J gave up 7 bases; unmatched junction bases: 9. Germline V CDR1 and CDR2: DFQATT, SNEGSKA (reference sequence). CDR3 amino acids: CSARVGTGPSEQYF. CDR3 coding DNA: TGCAGTGCTAGAGTGGGGACAGGCCCTAGTGAGCAGTACTTC.

This clonotype was detected a few times. Here the CDR3 reads CASKIGLARGGYTF. The CDR3 DNA follows: TGTGCCAGCAAGATAGGACTCGCAAGGGGTGGCTACACCTTC. The chain links TRBV12-3 or TRBV12-4 to TRBJ1-2; D possibly corresponds to TRBD1 (5 bases). This CDR3 comprises 14 residues. The V gene lost 7 bases and the J gene lost 7 bases, with 19 bases spanning the gap.

The rearrangement links TRBV2 to TRBJ1-2; D uncertain. V was shortened by 4 bases and J by 7 bases, with 7 bases between the two germline ends. CDR1 SNHLY and CDR2 FYNNEI come from the germline V gene. The CDR3 has 11 residues. Here the CDR3 reads CASSVKSGYTF. The DNA of the CDR3 is TGTGCCAGCAGTGTTAAGTCTGGCTACACCTTC.

This clonotype was seen only a few times. CDR3 coding DNA: TGCGCCAGCAGCCAAATTGGGCCTTCCTACAATGAGCAGTACTTC. Residues: CASSQIGPSYNEQYF. The chain recombines TRBV4-3 with TRBJ2-1; D is unclear. The closer fit of TRBJ2-7 to the DNA end suggests the J call may be wrong. The CDR3 covers 15 residues. In germline, CDR1 is LGHNA, CDR2 YSLEER.

The J gene is TRBJ2-5, the V gene TRBV5-1; D perhaps matches TRBD2 (6 bases). This CDR3 comprises 16 residues. V gave up 0 bases and J gave up 1 base, with 13 bases separating them. CDR1 and CDR2 from the germline V gene are SGHRS and YFSETQ. CDR3 DNA: TGCGCCAGCAGCTTGGTAGATGGGGGGTTCCAAGAGACCCAGTACTTC. Protein sequence: CASSLVDGGFQETQYF.

This clonotype was seen a single time. The chain links TRBV12-3 or TRBV12-4 to TRBJ2-3; 9 nucleotides agree with TRBD2. Trimming removed 6 bases from V and 4 bases from J; junction bases left unmatched: 8. The CDR3 extends over 15 amino acids. The DNA for the CDR3 is TGTGCCAGCAGCCCCGGGACTAGCACCCCAGATACGCAGTATTTT. This gives the protein CASSPGTSTPDTQYF.

This clonotype came up a few times. V usage is TRBV9 and J usage is TRBJ2-3, with 7 bases fitting TRBD1. The length of the CDR3 is 15 residues. The V segment lost 0 bases and the J segment 4 bases; nucleotides outside the gene matches: 5. Germline CDR1 and CDR2: SGDLS and YYNGEE. In DNA form, the CDR3 reads TGTGCCAGCAGCGTAGATGGACAGGAGGCAGATACGCAGTATTTT. This sequence encodes CASSVDGQEADTQYF.

Many counts were recorded for this clonotype. The V gene is TRBV5-1, the J gene TRBJ2-5, with D perhaps TRBD1 or TRBD2 (5 bases each). Germline V CDR1 and CDR2: SGHRS, YFSETQ. Between the trimmed V and J ends, which lost 1 base and 1 base, there was a span of 11 bases. The CDR3 has 15 residues. The CDR3 nucleotides read TGCGCCAGCAGCTTGAGTTCGGGGACCCAAGAGACCCAGTACTTC. Translation gives CASSLSSGTQETQYF.

The chain combines TRBV4-1 with TRBJ1-5; D is undetermined. This CDR3 is built from 15 residues. CDR1 MGHRA and CDR2 YSYEKL come from the germline V gene. Trimming took 1 base from V and 5 from J, leaving 12 bases between them. This CDR3 is CASSQVGRRYQPQHF. CDR3 coding DNA: TGCGCCAGCAGCCAAGTGGGCAGGCGCTATCAGCCCCAGCATTTT.

The chain couples TRBV20-1 to TRBJ1-1; D is uncertain. Deletions cut 3 bases from V and 2 bases from J, with 13 bases between. The length of the CDR3 is 14 residues. The germline gives CDR1 DFQATT, CDR2 SNEGSKA (reference sequence). The CDR3 here is CSARGRIQNTEAFF. CDR3 DNA sequence: TGCAGTGCTAGGGGCAGAATTCAAAACACTGAAGCTTTCTTT.

This clonotype was picked up many times. This chain joins TRBV12-3 or TRBV12-4 and TRBJ2-1; D remains ambiguous. Trimming took off 6 bases at V and 8 bases at J, with 17 bases between the two ends. CDR3 length: 14 amino acids. This chain's CDR3 is CASRSESPGDEQFF. The CDR3 DNA is TGTGCCAGCAGGTCAGAATCTCCTGGCGATGAGCAGTTCTTC.

The CDR3 bases are TGTGCCAGCAGCTTTCAGGGGGCCCCTGAAGCTTTCTTT. It is translated as CASSFQGAPEAFF. J is TRBJ1-1 and V is TRBV14; 8 bases map to TRBD1. In germline, CDR1 is SGHDN, CDR2 FVKESK. V lost 5 bases to trimming and J lost 6 bases; unmatched junction nucleotides: 5. The CDR3 has 13 amino acids.

This clonotype turned up a few times. The genes are TRBV7-9 and TRBJ2-4, with 10 nucleotides matching TRBD1. Matching the DNA end better, TRBJ2-7 makes the J call doubtful. The CDR3 covers 15 residues. Germline V gene data show CDR1 as SEHNR and CDR2 as FQNEAQ (reference sequence). The DNA for the CDR3 is TGTGCCAGCAGCTTAACCGGGGACAGGGGCTACGAGCAGTACTTC. It encodes CASSLTGDRGYEQYF.

There are a few counts of this clonotype. The CDR3 DNA is TGTGCCAGCAGCTTAGATGGGCCCGGTTCCTACAATGAGCAGTTCTTC. Protein: CASSLDGPGSYNEQFF. The V call is TRBV7-2, the J call TRBJ2-1; D is unresolved. Between the trimmed V and J ends, which lost 1 base and 1 base, there was a span of 11 bases. Looked up from germline, CDR1 is SGHTA and CDR2 is FQGNSA. This CDR3 is 16 amino acids long.

The rearrangement uses TRBV12-3 or TRBV12-4 and TRBJ1-2; tentative D call: TRBD1 (6 bases). V was shortened by 1 base and J by 6 bases, with 15 bases between the two germline ends. CDR3 length: 15 residues. The CDR3, as DNA: TGTGCCAGCAGTTTAGGGATAGGGGGGAGCGATGGCTACACCTTC. This translates into CASSLGIGGSDGYTF.

The chain couples TRBV28 to TRBJ1-5; maybe TRBD1 (6 bases). The CDR3 has 15 amino acids. Looked up from germline, CDR1 is MDHEN and CDR2 is SYDVKM. Trimming removed 5 bases from V and 7 bases from J, with 18 bases in between. In nucleotides, the CDR3 is TGTGCCAGCAGTGGACTCTTTACAGGGCGCCAGCCCCAGCATTTT. Amino acid sequence: CASSGLFTGRQPQHF.

V and J are TRBV3-1 and TRBJ2-3; no reliable D call. Trimming took off 0 bases at V and 3 bases at J, with 25 bases between the two ends. The CDR3 sequence is 20 residues long. Germline-derived CDR1 and CDR2 are LGHDT and YNNKEL (reference sequence). The CDR3, as DNA: TGTGCCAGCAGCCAAGATATTGCCCCTCCCGGAGCACTTCGTACAGATACGCAGTATTTT. Translating it yields CASSQDIAPPGALRTDTQYF.

The V gene is TRBV6-6, the J gene TRBJ1-1, with D uncertain. The CDR3 consists of 13 residues. The germline V and J ends were trimmed by 3 bases and 3 bases, with 8 bases remaining between them. Looked up from germline, CDR1 is MNHNY and CDR2 is SVGAGI (reference sequence). CDR3 coding DNA: TGTGCCAGCAGTTATGTTAGGGACACTGAAGCTTTCTTT. Its protein is CASSYVRDTEAFF.

The chain recombines TRBV20-1 with TRBJ2-3; D is perhaps TRBD1 or TRBD2 (7 bases each). The germline gives CDR1 DFQATT, CDR2 SNEGSKA (reference sequence). This CDR3 comprises 13 residues. V lost 8 bases and J 1 base, leaving 13 bases between the germline ends. The CDR3 protein is CSIQGRGTDTQYF. CDR3 nucleotide sequence: TGCAGTATACAGGGGAGGGGCACAGATACGCAGTATTTT.